This TCR beta chain was sequenced for a study of OX40 agonist ivuxolimab in advanced cancers. The V end lost 5 bases, the J end lost 3 bases, and 11 bases lay between the germline ends. The CDR3 is 13 amino acids. Germline CDR1 is SGHNT and CDR2 is YENEEA. Profiled with immunoSEQ multiplex PCR; TCRdb holds only in-frame clones, not every one. Of under 40,000 clones in the sample, about 87% were seen once. The timepoints at which blood was sampled were baseline, cycle 4 day 1, and cycle 7 day 1. Relative to its sample, this clone is medium-sized. This chain links TRBV11-3 with TRBJ2-7, with a tentative D call TRBD2 (6 bases). The starting material was CD4+ or CD8+ T cells sorted from blood, obtained in a trial of the OX40 agonist ivuxolimab. This receptor was taken from an adult with an advanced solid tumor such as melanoma, head and neck, liver or kidney cancer. The CDR3 sequence: CASSPLGSYEQYF. DNA of the CDR3: TGTGCCAGCAGCCCCCTCGGGAGCTACGAGCAGTACTTC.